The entry below gives a single T cell receptor beta chain sequence along with its context. These data come from a study of blood T cell repertoires in COVID-19. Turning to the study itself: COVID-19 samples, acute and convalescent, were from the United States, Italy and Spain.

V lost 1 base to trimming and J lost 8 bases, with 13 bases between them. This CDR3 has 14 amino acids. Germline lookup yields CDR1 KGHDR and CDR2 SFDVKD. Each recovered donor of Cohort 3 presented with two negative PCRs, clearance, or symptom resolution. Only in-frame clones appear in the TCRdb table, and some are missing; sequencing was by immunoSEQ multiplex PCR. Among a few hundred thousand clones listed, 80% to 90% were seen once. This TCR came from a man aged 30 to 39 who had recovered from COVID-19. The chain has TRBV24-1 and TRBJ1-2, with D perhaps matching TRBD1 (5 bases). Input material: PBMCs or T cells enriched from blood (not recorded which). The CDR3 is CATSDFRGAKGYTF. CDR3 DNA: TGTGCCACCAGTGATTTTAGGGGCGCGAAGGGCTACACCTTC.